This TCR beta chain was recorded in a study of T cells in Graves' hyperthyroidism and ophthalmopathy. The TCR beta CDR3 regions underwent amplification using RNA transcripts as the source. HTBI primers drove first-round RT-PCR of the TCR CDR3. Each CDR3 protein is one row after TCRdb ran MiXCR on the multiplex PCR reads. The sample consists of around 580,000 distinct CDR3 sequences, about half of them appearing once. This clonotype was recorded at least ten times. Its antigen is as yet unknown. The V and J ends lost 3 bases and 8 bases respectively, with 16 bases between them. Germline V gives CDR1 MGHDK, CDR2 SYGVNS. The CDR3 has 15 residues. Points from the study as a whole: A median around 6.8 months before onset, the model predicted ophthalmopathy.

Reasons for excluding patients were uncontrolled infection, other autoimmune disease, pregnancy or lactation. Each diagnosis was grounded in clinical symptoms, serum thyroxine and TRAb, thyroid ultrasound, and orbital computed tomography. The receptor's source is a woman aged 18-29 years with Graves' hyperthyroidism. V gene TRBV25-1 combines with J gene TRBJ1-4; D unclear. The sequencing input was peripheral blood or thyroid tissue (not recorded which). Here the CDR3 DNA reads TGTGCCAGCAGTGATTCGACCAACGGCCGGGAAAAACTGTTTTTT. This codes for CASSDSTNGREKLFF.